The 21 T cell receptor beta chains presented below share a single source sample, sequenced in a study of cytomegalovirus exposure and HLA in healthy donors. The PCR ran on 60 Vbeta and 13 Jbeta primers. TCRdb keeps only in-frame clones here, not all; method: immunoSEQ multiplex PCR. In the table there are about 150,000 clones, approximately 84% of which are singletons. The sequenced sample was PBMCs. The source of these receptors is a woman in her late teens or twenties in good health and CMV-seronegative.

This chain connects TRBV15 to TRBJ2-6; a weak D match, TRBD2 (7 bases). This CDR3 is built from 18 residues. The ends were cut back, 3 bases at V and 0 bases at J, with 15 bases in the middle. CDR1 is LNHNV, CDR2 YYDKDF, per germline (reference sequence). CDR3 amino acids: CATSRVGGVCSGANVLTF. The CDR3 DNA reads TGTGCCACCAGCAGGGTAGGGGGGGTCTGCTCTGGGGCCAACGTCCTGACTTTC.

This clone was recorded a few times. The chain links TRBV5-5 to TRBJ2-7, with 9 bases matching TRBD1. The V and J ends lost 4 bases and 2 bases, in that order; junction bases with no gene match: 1. This CDR3 has 13 residues. Germline CDR1 reads SGHKS; CDR2 reads YYEKEE (reference sequence). CDR3 protein: CASSRDRAYEQYF. The CDR3 bases are TGTGCCAGCAGCCGGGACAGGGCCTACGAGCAGTACTTC.

The chain has TRBV19 and TRBJ1-2; no firm D call. CDR3 size: 18 residues. Germline lookup yields CDR1 LNHDA and CDR2 SQIVND (reference sequence). The V end was cut by 0 bases, the J end by 4 bases, with 21 bases between. This chain's CDR3 is CASSIDLSGRAPSYGYTF. For the CDR3, the DNA is TGTGCCAGTAGTATAGATCTATCCGGCCGAGCGCCCAGCTATGGCTACACCTTC.

The chain links TRBV7-2 to TRBJ1-2; D remains unclear. Trimming cost V 0 bases and J 4 bases, with 6 bases left between them. The CDR3 extends over 13 amino acids. Per the germline V gene, CDR1 is SGHTA and CDR2 is FQGNSA. The CDR3 region is CASSLAAGYGYTF. The CDR3 DNA follows: TGTGCCAGCAGCTTAGCGGCGGGCTATGGCTACACCTTC.

The chain links TRBV7-3 to TRBJ1-1; maybe TRBD1 (5 bases). The V gene lost 3 bases and the J gene lost 3 bases, with 8 bases spanning the gap. In germline, CDR1 is SGHTA, CDR2 FQGTGA. This CDR3 contains 13 residues. Written as DNA, the CDR3 is TGTGCCAGCAGCTTTTCGACAGACACTGAAGCTTTCTTT. Translated, it gives CASSFSTDTEAFF.

This clone was observed a few times. J is TRBJ2-1 and V is TRBV6-9; D is ambiguous. This CDR3 is built from 13 residues. Germline CDR1 and CDR2: MNHGY and SVAAGI. V lost 8 bases and J lost 2, with 10 bases in between. The CDR3 loop is CASSGGPYNEQFF. As DNA, the CDR3 is TGTGCCAGCTCTGGCGGCCCCTACAATGAGCAGTTCTTC.

The genes are TRBV4-3 and TRBJ2-5; TRBD2 aligns across 9 bases. Trimming cost V 3 bases and J 1 base; bases outside gene matches: 6. The CDR3 consists of 16 residues. Germline V CDR1 and CDR2: LGHNA, YSLEER. CDR3 in DNA: TGCGCCAGCAGCCAGAGGGGGACTAGCTCCCAAGAGACCCAGTACTTC. Residues: CASSQRGTSSQETQYF.

This rearrangement joins TRBV14 to TRBJ1-1; 9 positions agree with TRBD1. With V trimmed by 1 base and J by 1 base, 22 bases remained unmatched. CDR1 and CDR2 (germline): SGHDN, FVKESK. This CDR3 spans 22 amino acids. The CDR3 DNA reads TGTGCCAGCAGCCAAGGGGCTCTGTTGAACAGGGGGCCTGAAGGGCCGAACACTGAAGCTTTCTTT. It specifies CASSQGALLNRGPEGPNTEAFF. Based on the CDR3 plus reference TRBV14 and TRBJ1-1, the full variable domain is EAGVTQFPSHSVIEKGQTVTLRCDPISGHDNLYWYRRVMGKEIKFLLHFVKESKQDESGMPNNRFLAERTGGTYSTLKVQPAELEDSGVYFCASSQGALLNRGPEGPNTEAFFGQGTRLTVV.

This clone was seen only a few times. This chain connects TRBV4-3 to TRBJ1-1; D may be TRBD1 (6 bases). CDR1 is LGHNA and CDR2 is YSLEER in the germline V gene. This CDR3 spans 15 amino acids. Trimming took off 0 bases at V and 3 bases at J, with 11 bases between the two ends. CDR3 residues: CASSQDGGAYTEAFF. For the CDR3, the DNA is TGCGCCAGCAGCCAAGATGGGGGCGCCTACACTGAAGCTTTCTTT.

With regard to this clone: At one end the junction does not follow the germline gene, possibly because of a read error. The chain links TRBV7-9 to TRBJ2-1, with 14 bases identical to TRBD2. The germline V gene has CDR1 SEHNR and CDR2 FQNEAQ (reference sequence). The CDR3 totals 15 residues. The CDR3 sequence is CSSSSRLAGGLEQFF. In DNA, the CDR3 is TGTTCCAGCAGCTCCAGACTAGCGGGGGGGCTTGAGCAGTTCTTC.

The chain is built from TRBV4-2 and TRBJ2-4, with 7 bases identical to TRBD1. This CDR3 has 14 residues. The junction had 7 bases not matched to a gene; V was cut back by 4 bases and J by 7 bases. Germline CDR1 LGHNA, CDR2 YNFKEQ. This CDR3 is CASSPGTAPNIQYF. The CDR3 DNA sequence: TGTGCCAGCAGCCCAGGGACAGCCCCGAACATTCAGTACTTC.

DNA for the CDR3: TGTGCCAGCAGAGGTCCCGGGACAGGGTTCTACGAGCAGTACTTC. It encodes CASRGPGTGFYEQYF. The chain employs TRBV6-1 and TRBJ2-7; 9 bases agree with TRBD1. The V gene's germline CDR1 is MNHNS and CDR2 SASEGT. The CDR3 length is 15 residues. After removal of 6 bases from V and 3 bases from J, the junction contained 9 bases not matched to a gene.

The chain combines TRBV30 with TRBJ2-5, with a weak D call TRBD1 (6 bases). The ends were cut back, 8 bases at V and 7 bases at J, with 17 bases in the middle. This CDR3 region has 12 residues. Germline CDR1 reads GTSNPN; CDR2 reads SVGIG (reference sequence). In DNA form, the CDR3 reads TGTGCCAGGGGGAACGGGATCGGGACCCAGTACTTC. Amino acid sequence: CARGNGIGTQYF.

This clone occurred once. The chain has TRBV7-9 and TRBJ2-3; a possible D gene is TRBD1 (6 bases). The V end was cut by 2 bases, the J end by 4 bases, with 16 bases between. This CDR3 is 16 amino acids long. The germline V gene has CDR1 SEHNR and CDR2 FQNEAQ (reference sequence). CDR3 nucleotide sequence: TGTGCCAGCAGCTTACATTATCAGGGGTGGGCAGATACGCAGTATTTT. Translating gives CASSLHYQGWADTQYF.

V usage is TRBV6-5 and J usage is TRBJ2-7; 10 bases fit TRBD1. V gave up 5 bases and J gave up 9 bases; unmatched junction bases: 4. The CDR3 totals 12 residues. Looked up from germline, CDR1 is MNHEY and CDR2 is SVGAGI. The CDR3 spells CASSTTGGAQYF. The DNA for the CDR3 is TGTGCCAGCAGTACGACAGGGGGCGCGCAGTACTTC.

This clone qualifies as medium-sized. This sequence joins TRBV4-2 and TRBJ2-7; TRBD1 matches 7 bases. V trimming: 3 bases; J trimming: 4 bases; junction bases outside the gene matches: 9. The CDR3 is made up of 15 amino acids. Germline CDR1 and CDR2: LGHNA and YNFKEQ. The CDR3 DNA reads TGTGCCAGCAGCCAGGCGACAGGGTGGGATTACGAGCAGTACTTC. Translated, it gives CASSQATGWDYEQYF.

This clone was counted a few times. V is TRBV7-8 and J is TRBJ1-3; D may be TRBD1 (5 bases). This CDR3 spans 13 amino acids. V lost 5 bases and J 7 bases, leaving 12 bases between the germline ends. Germline V CDR1 and CDR2: SGHVS, FQNEAQ. Here the CDR3 reads CASSKQVWNTIYF. CDR3 coding DNA: TGTGCCAGCAGCAAACAGGTCTGGAACACCATATATTTT.

This clone has only one observation. The chain joins TRBV2 to TRBJ2-7, with TRBD2 as a possible D gene (5 bases). Germline V gene data show CDR1 as SNHLY and CDR2 as FYNNEI. This CDR3 spans 14 amino acids. Trimming removed 6 bases from V and 4 bases from J, with 16 bases in between. The CDR3 DNA reads as TGTGCCAGCAGGAGGGAGCCCCGGACTTACGAGCAGTACTTC. As protein: CASRREPRTYEQYF. The entire variable domain, with the rest obtained from reference TRBV2 and TRBJ2-7, is as follows: EPEVTQTPSHQVTQMGQEVILRCVPISNHLYFYWYRQILGQKVEFLVSFYNNEISEKSEIFDDQFSVERPDGSNFTLKIRSTKLEDSAMYFCASRREPRTYEQYFGPGTRLTVT.

The chain recombines TRBV27 with TRBJ2-2; 10 bases agree with TRBD1. This CDR3 region has 15 residues. Trimming took 3 bases from V and 6 from J; bases not matched to a gene: 4. Germline CDR1 is MNHEY and CDR2 is SMNVEV (reference sequence). DNA of the CDR3: TGTGCCAGCAGTTTGAGACAGGGGGCCTCCGGGGAGCTGTTTTTT. Its protein product is CASSLRQGASGELFF.

The chain couples TRBV5-5 to TRBJ1-4; 8 bases map to TRBD1. After removal of 4 bases from V and 11 bases from J, the junction contained 13 bases not matched to a gene. This CDR3 contains 15 residues. Germline-derived CDR1 and CDR2 are SGHKS and YYEKEE (reference sequence). The CDR3 bases are TGTGCCAGCAGCCCCGCCGGGACAGGCCCTTTGAAACTGTTTTTT. Residues: CASSPAGTGPLKLFF.

This clone was counted once. The rearrangement uses TRBV18 and TRBJ2-1, with D unclear. CDR3 length equals 12 residues. V lost 3 bases, J lost 6 bases, and 6 bases lay in between. Germline values: CDR1 KGHSH, CDR2 LQKENI. The CDR3 bases are TGTGCCAGCTCACCCCTGTCCAATGAGCAGTTCTTC. Translation: CASSPLSNEQFF. The variable domain in full, completed from reference TRBV18 and TRBJ2-1, reads NAGVMQNPRHLVRRRGQEARLRCSPMKGHSHVYWYRQLPEEGLKFMVYLQKENIIDESGMPKERFSAEFPKEGPSILRIQQVVRGDSAAYFCASSPLSNEQFFGPGTRLTVL.